This is a list of T cell receptor beta chains from one sample in a study of blood T cell repertoires in COVID-19. Sequencing was performed with immunoSEQ multiplex PCR; in TCRdb, only in-frame clones are kept and a portion is missing. The sample lists roughly 290,000 clones, approximately 84% occurring once. Sequencing was done on a sample of peripheral blood. The receptor set was obtained from a young woman who had recovered from COVID-19. CDR3s include the opening cysteine and the closing phenylalanine or tryptophan. Fields, in order: CDR3 protein, CDR3 DNA, V gene, clone size, D gene, J gene. A D gene is named only where the DNA matches it firmly. Expanded clones get a size class; other rows say once, few or many, or leave the size out.

CASSQWVGQEAFF	TGCGCCAGCAGCCAGTGGGTGGGACAGGAAGCTTTCTTT	TRBV4-1	NA	TRBD1	TRBJ1-1
CASSPLTGLAQETQYF	TGTGCCAGCAGCCCCTTGACAGGGCTGGCCCAAGAGACCCAGTACTTC	TRBV7-9	NA	TRBD1	TRBJ2-5
CASSIGAGHSYEQYF	TGTGCCAGTAGTATAGGGGCAGGGCACTCCTACGAGCAGTACTTC	TRBV19	NA	NA	TRBJ2-7
CASAKLGGEEEKLFF	TGTGCCAGCGCAAAGTTGGGGGGGGAAGAGGAAAAACTGTTTTTT	TRBV6-5	NA	NA	TRBJ1-4
CASSFHGGRAGELFF	TGTGCCAGCAGCTTCCATGGCGGGAGGGCCGGGGAGCTGTTTTTT	TRBV7-2	NA	TRBD2	TRBJ2-2
CASSGTSRGWADTQYF	TGTGCCAGTAGTGGGACTAGCCGGGGGTGGGCAGATACGCAGTATTTT	TRBV19	NA	TRBD2	TRBJ2-3
CASRQGRDTQYF	TGTGCCAGTAGGCAGGGGAGGGACACGCAGTATTTT	TRBV19	NA	NA	TRBJ2-3
CASRGQTNTGELFF	TGTGCCAGCAGGGGACAGACGAACACCGGGGAGCTGTTTTTT	TRBV9	NA	TRBD1	TRBJ2-2
CASSPDSGPPTGEQYF	TGTGCCAGTAGCCCCGATTCCGGGCCACCAACGGGAGAGCAGTACTTC	TRBV19	few	NA	TRBJ2-7
CASSPTPSSYEQYF	TGTGCCAGCAGCCCTACTCCAAGCTCCTACGAGCAGTACTTC	TRBV5-6	NA	NA	TRBJ2-7
CASSLTGISYEQYF	TGCGCCAGCAGCTTAACAGGGATCTCCTACGAGCAGTACTTC	TRBV5-1	NA	NA	TRBJ2-7
CASNPRDSGNTIYF	TGTGCCAGCAACCCTCGAGACTCTGGAAACACCATATATTTT	TRBV2	NA	NA	TRBJ1-3
CAWSGTGSGNTIYF	TGTGCCTGGAGTGGAACAGGGTCTGGAAACACCATATATTTT	TRBV30	few	NA	TRBJ1-3
CASSFRGGALNGYTF	TGTGCCAGCAGTTTTAGAGGGGGTGCTCTTAATGGCTACACCTTC	TRBV27	NA	NA	TRBJ1-2
CSAGQGQMVTEAFF	TGCAGCGCCGGACAGGGGCAAATGGTCACTGAAGCTTTCTTT	TRBV29-1	NA	TRBD1	TRBJ1-1
CASSPPGTYEQYF	TGTGCCAGCAGCCCCCCGGGAACCTACGAGCAGTACTTC	TRBV7-9	NA	NA	TRBJ2-7
CASSYSTLPFYEQYF	TGTGCCAGCAGTTACTCGACACTTCCCTTCTACGAGCAGTACTTC	TRBV6-5	NA	NA	TRBJ2-7
CASSTRQGISSYNSPLHF	TGTGCCAGCAGCACCAGACAGGGGATAAGCTCCTATAATTCACCCCTCCACTTT	TRBV11-2	NA	TRBD1	TRBJ1-6
CASSPQGATDYGYTF	TGTGCCAGTAGTCCACAGGGGGCTACAGACTATGGCTACACCTTC	TRBV19	NA	TRBD1	TRBJ1-2
CAVDDRGTEAFF	TGTGCCGTGGACGACAGGGGCACTGAAGCTTTCTTT	TRBV30	NA	TRBD1	TRBJ1-1
CASSAGTAYEQYF	TGTGCCAGCAGCGCCGGGACAGCTTACGAGCAGTACTTC	TRBV9	NA	TRBD1	TRBJ2-7
CASRVQGAWQPQHF	TGTGCCAGCAGGGTACAGGGGGCATGGCAGCCCCAGCATTTT	TRBV28	NA	TRBD1	TRBJ1-5